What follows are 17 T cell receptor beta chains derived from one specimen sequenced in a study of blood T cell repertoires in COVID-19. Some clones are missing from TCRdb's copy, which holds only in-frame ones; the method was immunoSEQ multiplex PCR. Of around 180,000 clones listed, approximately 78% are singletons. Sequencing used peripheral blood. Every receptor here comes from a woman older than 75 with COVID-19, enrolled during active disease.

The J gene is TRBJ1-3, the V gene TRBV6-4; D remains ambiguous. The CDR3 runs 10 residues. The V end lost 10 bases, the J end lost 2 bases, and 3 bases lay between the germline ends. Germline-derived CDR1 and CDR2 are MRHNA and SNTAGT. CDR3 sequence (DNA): TGTGCCACTCCTGGAAACACCATATATTTT. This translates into CATPGNTIYF.

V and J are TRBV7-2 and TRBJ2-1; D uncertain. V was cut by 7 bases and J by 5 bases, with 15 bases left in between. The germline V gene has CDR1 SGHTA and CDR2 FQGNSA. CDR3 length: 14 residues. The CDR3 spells CASNPETFNNEQFF. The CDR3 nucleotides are TGTGCCAGCAACCCCGAGACTTTCAACAATGAGCAGTTCTTC.

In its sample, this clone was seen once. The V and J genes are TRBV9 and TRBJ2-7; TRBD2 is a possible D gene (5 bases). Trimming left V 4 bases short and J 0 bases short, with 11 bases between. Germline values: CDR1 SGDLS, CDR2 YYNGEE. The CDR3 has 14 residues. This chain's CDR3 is CASSPDFYSYEQYF. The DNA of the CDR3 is TGTGCCAGCAGCCCGGACTTCTACTCCTACGAGCAGTACTTC.

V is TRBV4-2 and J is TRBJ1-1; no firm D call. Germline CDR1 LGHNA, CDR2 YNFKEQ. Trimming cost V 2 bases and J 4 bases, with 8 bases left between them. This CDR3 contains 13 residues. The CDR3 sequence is CASSQFLSTEAFF. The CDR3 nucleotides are TGTGCCAGCAGCCAATTTCTCAGCACTGAAGCTTTCTTT.

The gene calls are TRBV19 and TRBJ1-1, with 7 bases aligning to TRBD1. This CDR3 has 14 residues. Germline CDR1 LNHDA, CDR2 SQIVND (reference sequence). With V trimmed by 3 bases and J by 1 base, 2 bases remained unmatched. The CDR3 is CASSIRGANTEAFF. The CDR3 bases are TGTGCCAGTAGTATCAGGGGGGCGAACACTGAAGCTTTCTTT.

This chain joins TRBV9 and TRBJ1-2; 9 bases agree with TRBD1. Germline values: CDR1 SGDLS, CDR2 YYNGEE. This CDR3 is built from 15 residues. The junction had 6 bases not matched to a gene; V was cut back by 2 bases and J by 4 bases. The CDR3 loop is CASSVAGTGSYGYTF. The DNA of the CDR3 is TGTGCCAGCAGCGTCGCCGGGACAGGGAGCTATGGCTACACCTTC.

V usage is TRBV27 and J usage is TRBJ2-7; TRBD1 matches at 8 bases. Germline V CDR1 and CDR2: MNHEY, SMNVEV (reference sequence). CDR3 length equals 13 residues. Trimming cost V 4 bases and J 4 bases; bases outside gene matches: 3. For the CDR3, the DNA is TGTGCCAGCAGTTCCAGGGGGCCGTACGAGCAGTACTTC. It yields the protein CASSSRGPYEQYF.

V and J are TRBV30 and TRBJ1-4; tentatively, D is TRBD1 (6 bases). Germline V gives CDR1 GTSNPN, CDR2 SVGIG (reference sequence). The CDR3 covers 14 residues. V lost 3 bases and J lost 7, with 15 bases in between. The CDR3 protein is CAWSLPGGAEKLFF. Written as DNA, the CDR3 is TGTGCCTGGAGCCTCCCGGGGGGGGCTGAAAAACTGTTTTTT.

This CDR3 reads CASTQGGPTSGANVLTF. The CDR3 DNA follows: TGCGCCAGCACCCAGGGTGGCCCAACTTCTGGGGCCAACGTCCTGACTTTC. This chain uses TRBV5-1 with TRBJ2-6; tentatively, D is TRBD1 (5 bases). The ends were cut back, 6 bases at V and 1 base at J, with 17 bases in the middle. There are 17 residues in the CDR3. Per germline, CDR1 SGHRS and CDR2 YFSETQ.

The CDR3, as DNA: TGTGCCAGCAGCTTAGTTCCGATTCAGGGTTCACCCCTCCACTTT. Translation gives CASSLVPIQGSPLHF. The V call is TRBV7-6, the J call TRBJ1-6, with D possibly TRBD1 on 5 matching bases. Per germline, CDR1 SGHVS and CDR2 FNYEAQ. V was cut by 1 base and J by 9 bases, with 13 bases left in between. The CDR3 contains 15 residues.

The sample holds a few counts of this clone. The CDR3 DNA is TGTGCCAGCAGCCATGGGGGGATTGGCAATCAGCCCCAGCATTTT. Translated, it gives CASSHGGIGNQPQHF. The chain links TRBV4-2 to TRBJ1-5, with a possible D match to TRBD1 (5 bases). There are 15 residues in the CDR3. V lost 3 bases and J lost 2, with 11 bases in between. The germline CDR1 and CDR2 sequences are LGHNA and YNFKEQ.

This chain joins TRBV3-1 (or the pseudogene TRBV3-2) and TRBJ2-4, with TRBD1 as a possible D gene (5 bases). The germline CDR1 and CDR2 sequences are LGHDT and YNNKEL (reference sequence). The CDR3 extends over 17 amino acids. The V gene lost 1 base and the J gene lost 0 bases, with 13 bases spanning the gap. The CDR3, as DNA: TGTGCCAGCAGCCAAGGCCTTAGGGGTCTAGCCAAAAACATTCAGTACTTC. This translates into CASSQGLRGLAKNIQYF.

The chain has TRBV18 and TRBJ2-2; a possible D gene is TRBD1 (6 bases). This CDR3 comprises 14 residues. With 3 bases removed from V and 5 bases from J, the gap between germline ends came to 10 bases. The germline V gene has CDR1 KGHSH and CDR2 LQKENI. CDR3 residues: CASSPSQGTGELFF. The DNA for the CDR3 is TGTGCCAGCTCACCCTCACAGGGTACCGGGGAGCTGTTTTTT.

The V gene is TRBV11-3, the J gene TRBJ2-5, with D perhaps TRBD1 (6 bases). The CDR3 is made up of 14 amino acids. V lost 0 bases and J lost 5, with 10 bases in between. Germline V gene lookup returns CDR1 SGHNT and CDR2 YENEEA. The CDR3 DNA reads TGTGCCAGCAGCTTAGAGTGGGGGCCCGAGACCCAGTACTTC. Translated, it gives CASSLEWGPETQYF.

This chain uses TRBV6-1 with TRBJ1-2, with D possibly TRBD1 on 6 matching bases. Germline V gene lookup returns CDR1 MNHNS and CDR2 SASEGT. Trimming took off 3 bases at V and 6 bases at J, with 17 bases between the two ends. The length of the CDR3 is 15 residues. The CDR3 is CASSDPRGAQNGYTF. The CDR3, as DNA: TGTGCCAGCAGTGACCCACGGGGGGCGCAAAATGGCTACACCTTC.

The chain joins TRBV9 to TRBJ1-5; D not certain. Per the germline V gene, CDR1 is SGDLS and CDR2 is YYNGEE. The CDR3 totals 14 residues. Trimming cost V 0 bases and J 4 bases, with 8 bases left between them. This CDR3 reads CASSVGAGNQPQHF. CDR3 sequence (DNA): TGTGCCAGCAGCGTAGGGGCTGGGAATCAGCCCCAGCATTTT.

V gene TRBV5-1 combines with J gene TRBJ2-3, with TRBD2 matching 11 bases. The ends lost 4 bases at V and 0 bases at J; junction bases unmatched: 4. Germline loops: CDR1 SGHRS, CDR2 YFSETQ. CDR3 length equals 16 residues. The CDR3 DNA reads TGCGCCAGCAGCCCGAGACTAGCGGGGAGCACAGATACGCAGTATTTT. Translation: CASSPRLAGSTDTQYF.